Reported below is one T cell receptor (beta chain). Data came from immunoSEQ multiplex PCR; TCRdb stores just in-frame clones and leaves some out. The sample records about 98,000 clones, roughly 92% being singletons. Germline assignment: CDR1 MNHEY and CDR2 SVGEGT. The CDR3 runs 13 residues. V dropped 5 bases and J dropped 12 bases, with 17 bases sitting between them. The data stem from a study of blood T cell repertoires in COVID-19. At the level of the study: Acute-phase and convalescent COVID-19 samples originated in the United States, Italy and Spain. PBMCs, B-cell-depleted T cells, or T cells were the source of the cDNA or gDNA that made up the material.

It was during active infection that Seattle patients were enrolled and then longitudinally followed. Sequencing input: peripheral blood. The clonotype comes from a woman aged 50 to 60 with COVID-19, enrolled during active disease. This chain links TRBV6-2 or TRBV6-3 with TRBJ2-1; tentatively, D is TRBD1 (5 bases). The CDR3 region has the DNA TGTGCCAGCAGTGAGTCCGACAGTTATGGGCAGTTCTTC. This codes for CASSESDSYGQFF.